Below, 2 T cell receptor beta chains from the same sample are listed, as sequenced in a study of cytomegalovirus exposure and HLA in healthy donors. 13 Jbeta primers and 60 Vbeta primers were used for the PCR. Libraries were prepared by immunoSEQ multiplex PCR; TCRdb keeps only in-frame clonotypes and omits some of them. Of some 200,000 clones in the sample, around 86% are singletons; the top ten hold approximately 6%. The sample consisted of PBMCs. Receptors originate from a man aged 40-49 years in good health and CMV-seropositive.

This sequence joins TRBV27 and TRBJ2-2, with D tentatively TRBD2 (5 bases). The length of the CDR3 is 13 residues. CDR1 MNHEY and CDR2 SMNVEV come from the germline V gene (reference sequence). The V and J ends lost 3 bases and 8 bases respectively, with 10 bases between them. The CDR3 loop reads CASSLGEGGELFF. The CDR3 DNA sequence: TGTGCCAGCAGTTTGGGAGAAGGGGGGGAGCTGTTTTTT.

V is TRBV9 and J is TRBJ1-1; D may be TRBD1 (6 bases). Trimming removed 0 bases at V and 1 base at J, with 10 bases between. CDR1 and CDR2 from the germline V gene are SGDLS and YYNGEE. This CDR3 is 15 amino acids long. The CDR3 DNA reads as TGTGCCAGCAGCGTAGCTGGGGGGGCGAACACTGAAGCTTTCTTT. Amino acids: CASSVAGGANTEAFF.